This T cell receptor (beta chain) came from a study of CD4+ T cells in melanoma. TCRdb keeps only in-frame clones here, not all; method: immunoSEQ multiplex PCR. This sample has tens of thousands of clones, with about 70% found just once. For this clone: Its antigen is not identified.

General study findings and limits: Reportedly, melanoma neoantigen-specific CD4+ T cells showed varied differentiation states. CD8+ T cell, macrophage and B cell function reportedly correlated with neoantigen-specific CD4+ T cells.

This CDR3 is built from 13 residues. This TCR came from a human donor with melanoma. The material sequenced was tumor tissue. The genes are TRBV21-1 and TRBJ2-7; TRBD1 is the table's D call and was not checked against the DNA. TRBV21-1 counts as a pseudogene. CDR3 DNA sequence: TGTGCCAGCAGCAAGGGACAGGGGGGCGAGCAGTACTTC. Protein: CASSKGQGGEQYF.